This TCR beta chain is from a study of shared clonotypes between healthy human individuals (dated by TCRdb to 2020 to 2022). A note on the overall study: The cohort included three men and a couple of women between 18 and 49 years of age. For each donor, three plates each were used for CD4 naive and CD4 memory, two plates were used for CD8 naive, and one plate was used for CD8 memory. To estimate repertoire size and how much clonotype sharing occurs between individuals, the study deeply sequenced the blood TCR repertoires of 5 or 6 healthy adults. To increase sequencing depth and limit assay-specific biases, different laboratories used diverse techniques to prepare libraries and sequence TCR repertoires. Each donor's leukapheresis produced roughly between roughly 0.85 and 9.5 billion PBMCs.

Using the deep immunoSEQ assay, multiplex PCR amplified TCR CDR3 regions from genomic DNA. Genomic DNA extracted from each cell subset was distributed evenly over all wells of several immunoSEQ 96-well plates, and each plate served as one replicate. For sorted subsets, approximately 190 ng genomic DNA, equal to some 28,000 T cell genomes, was loaded into each replicate PCR. The purified libraries were quantified using a Qubit 3.0 fluorometer, sized with a Bioanalyzer 2100, and then quantified again using the KAPA Library Quantification kit. A separate single-read 150-cycle Illumina NextSeq 550 flow cell was used to sequence each immunoSEQ 96-well plate. For the original study's pipeline: Because only junctional sequences without quality scores were contained in the immunoSEQ output, filtering matching that applied to full-length reads could not be performed. Sequences were annotated with PyIR, a Python wrapper for IgBLAST v1.9, using IMGT germline references to assign V/J genes and CDR3. Reads with weak V/J assignments (E-value above 1e-6), missing CDR3, stop codons, out-of-frame junctions, or ambiguous translated residues were removed. V3J clonotypes were defined as sequences sharing the same inferred V gene, J gene, and CDR3 amino acid sequence. Percentage overlap between repertoires was computed as shared unique clonotypes divided by the size of the smaller repertoire. Repertoire richness was assessed with RTK rarefaction, the Chao1 estimator, and Recon v2.1 estimates of unobserved clonotypes. Generation probabilities for all TCRbeta clonotypes obtained by the gDNA method from four donors were computed using OLGA. The source is immuneACCESS, and TCRdb retained only in-frame sequences with V and J called. Part of the clones is not carried over; for the studies checked, unresolved V genes explain less than half of this, and the remainder is unexplained. V and J calls and clone size come straight from that table; D and trimming were deduced from the DNA. The sample table lists hundreds of thousands of clones, less than 85% of them with a count of one. Approximately 1.7% of the sample is held by the ten biggest clonotypes.

The donors were healthy, HIV-negative adults who had no recently reported acute infections or vaccinations. All donors were Caucasian adults living in Nashville, Tennessee, USA. Magnetic negative selection was used to enrich CD4+ T cells, after which naive cells were positively selected on CD45RA and the negative fraction became the memory subset. Blood was collected by leukapheresis, and PBMCs were isolated by Ficoll-Histopaque density gradient centrifugation and then cryopreserved in liquid nitrogen vapor phase. Purity and quantity of every magnetically sorted T cell population were checked by analytical flow cytometry. Genomic DNA was isolated from every sorted fraction and measured by UV absorbance on a Nanodrop 2000c. Taken from cysteine to phenylalanine, the CDR3 has 15 residues. Only the CDR3 part of the read is kept: 45 bases, read in frame from the first base. Via the germline V gene, CDR1 is SGHAT and CDR2 FQNNGV. Between the V and J ends, shortened by 5 bases and 2 bases respectively, the junction contains 15 bases.

What the study reported, not specific to this receptor: Only blood was sampled, and tissue TCR repertoires likely differ from those in blood. The genetic and exposure-history diversity represented was limited by the small number of donors. Estimated clonotype richness was generally larger for naive than for memory subsets. Higher generation probabilities were observed for clonotypes shared by all four sorted-subset donors than for non-shared clonotypes. When a handful of donors were compared, the shared fraction of clonotypes was about 5% for naive CD4, 3.5% to 4% for naive CD8, 2% to 2.5% for memory CD4, and under 0.5% for memory CD8. Pairwise subsampling indicated that sequencing depth was expected to affect the degree of clonotype sharing among donors. Even with the large sequencing depth, rarefaction of the sorted-subset datasets indicated that sequencing was incomplete.

For this clone: What antigen it recognizes has not been identified. No base quality values were provided; no much bigger clone lies one nucleotide off.

Sequenced material: memory CD4+ T cells sorted from blood. The cell subset or site label on this specimen signifies: CD45RA-negative fraction. This clonotype was sampled from a woman between 25 and 40 years old in good health. This chain is built from TRBV11-2 and TRBJ1-1, with TRBD1 as a weak D call on 5 bases. CDR3 sequence: CASSPPWGVNTEAFF. The base sequence is TGTGCCAGCAGCCCTCCCTGGGGGGTCAACACTGAAGCTTTCTTT.